This T cell receptor beta chain was identified during a study of T cell responses to AZD1222 COVID-19 vaccine. Study details: The analysis combined second doses at about 4 or about 12 weeks.

The data were produced by immunoSEQ multiplex PCR, yet TCRdb's version contains in-frame clones alone and is incomplete. The sample contains approximately 90,000 clones, roughly nine tenths of which appear only once. Study conclusions and caveats: Regions left unmutated in variants are reportedly the target of nearly half of spike-specific TCRs. Most donors were white British and more were female, and clonal diversity was possibly underestimated.

Details on this clone: The target antigen is unknown.

Trimming removed 8 bases at V and 8 bases at J, with 15 bases between. The CDR3 sequence is 12 residues long. Germline V gene data show CDR1 as SNHLY and CDR2 as FYNNEI. The source of this sequence is an adult in good health. The specimen comprised peripheral blood, sampled on day 0 of AZD1222 vaccination. The rearrangement uses TRBV2 and TRBJ1-2; no clear D. The CDR3 DNA is TGTGCCAGCCGAACGTTACAACGGGGCTACACCTTC. Translating it yields CASRTLQRGYTF.